Shown below are 22 T cell receptor beta chains from a single sample sequenced in a study of control samples from healthy donors and cancer patients. This table comes from immunoSEQ multiplex PCR, and its TCRdb copy is limited to in-frame clones, with some not included. The specimen's table records 150,000 to 200,000 clones. Sequencing was done on a sample of blood. Receptors were obtained from a young woman in good health.

The V and J genes are TRBV30 and TRBJ2-5, with D tentatively TRBD1 (5 bases). CDR1 and CDR2 (germline): GTSNPN, SVGIG (reference sequence). V lost 2 bases to trimming and J lost 1 base, with 8 bases between them. The CDR3 is 13 residues long. Written as DNA, the CDR3 is TGTGCCTGGAGTAAAGGGGCCCAAGAGACCCAGTACTTC. This gives the protein CAWSKGAQETQYF.

The V and J genes are TRBV5-1 and TRBJ1-1; D gene ambiguous. Trimming removed 1 base at V and 1 base at J, with 14 bases between. Germline assignment: CDR1 SGHRS and CDR2 YFSETQ. The CDR3 covers 16 residues. The CDR3: CASSLRQVGSNTEAFF. In DNA, the CDR3 is TGCGCCAGCAGCTTGAGGCAGGTTGGGTCGAACACTGAAGCTTTCTTT.

The CDR3 DNA sequence: TGTGCCACCAGTGAATCATCAGGGTCCGGGGAGCTGTTTTTT. Translated, it gives CATSESSGSGELFF. V is TRBV24-1 and J is TRBJ2-2; D may be TRBD1 (5 bases). The CDR3 runs 14 residues. Per germline, CDR1 KGHDR and CDR2 SFDVKD. The V end lost 4 bases, the J end lost 6 bases, and 11 bases lay between the germline ends.

The rearrangement uses TRBV5-4 and TRBJ1-2; 7 positions agree with TRBD1. CDR1 is SGHNT, CDR2 YYREEE, per germline (reference sequence). After removal of 0 bases from V and 7 bases from J, the junction contained 6 bases not matched to a gene. The CDR3 contains 14 residues. CDR3 region: CASSLAYRGGGYTF. CDR3 nucleotide sequence: TGTGCCAGCAGCTTGGCCTACAGGGGCGGTGGCTACACCTTC.

The gene calls are TRBV6-5 and TRBJ1-6; D gene unclear. The CDR3 is made up of 16 amino acids. CDR1 and CDR2 from the germline V gene are MNHEY and SVGAGI. Deletions cut 0 bases from V and 9 bases from J, with 15 bases between. The CDR3 DNA reads TGTGCCAGCAGTTACTCGTTGGGATCCAGAGGTTCACCCCTCCACTTT. This encodes CASSYSLGSRGSPLHF.

The rearrangement links TRBV9 to TRBJ1-1; 7 bases are shared with TRBD1. Germline assignment: CDR1 SGDLS and CDR2 YYNGEE. The CDR3 totals 13 residues. Germline trimming cut 2 bases from V and 4 bases from J; bases unmatched to any gene: 2. CDR3 nucleotides: TGTGCCAGCAGCGTGACAGGGATCACTGAAGCTTTCTTT. Protein product: CASSVTGITEAFF.

The rearrangement uses TRBV6-5 and TRBJ1-2; unclear D gene. With 6 bases removed from V and 1 base from J, the gap between germline ends came to 6 bases. This CDR3 is 12 amino acids long. Germline CDR1 MNHEY, CDR2 SVGAGI. This chain's CDR3 is CASRAHNYGYTF. CDR3 coding DNA: TGTGCCAGCAGGGCGCATAACTATGGCTACACCTTC.

V usage is TRBV7-2 and J usage is TRBJ1-6, with D unclear. The CDR3 has 13 amino acids. Trimming pared 1 base from V and 10 bases from J, leaving 8 bases between. CDR1 and CDR2 from the germline V gene are SGHTA and FQGNSA. This chain's CDR3 is CASSLVPESPLHF. The DNA for the CDR3 is TGTGCCAGCAGCTTAGTGCCCGAGTCACCCCTCCACTTT.

This chain links TRBV19 with TRBJ1-1; TRBD1 matches 7 bases. The trim removed 9 bases at V and 11 bases at J, leaving 12 bases unmatched. This CDR3 spans 12 amino acids. In germline, CDR1 is LNHDA, CDR2 SQIVND (reference sequence). The CDR3 DNA reads TGTGCCAGCCAGGGGGACAGCCCCATCGCTTTCTTT. Translated: CASQGDSPIAFF.

V and J are TRBV27 and TRBJ2-1; D gene ambiguous. CDR3 length equals 11 residues. Between the trimmed V and J ends, which lost 5 bases and 5 bases, there was a span of 4 bases. The germline gives CDR1 MNHEY, CDR2 SMNVEV (reference sequence). As DNA, the CDR3 is TGTGCCAGCAGTGCCAACAATGAGCAGTTCTTC. Translated, it gives CASSANNEQFF.

The chain combines TRBV11-2 with TRBJ2-5; maybe TRBD2 (5 bases). Germline CDR1 reads SGHAT; CDR2 reads FQNNGV. Trimming pared 4 bases from V and 6 bases from J, leaving 15 bases between. The length of the CDR3 is 14 residues. CDR3 protein: CASSSEQGRQTQYF. The CDR3 nucleotides read TGTGCCAGCAGCTCCGAACAAGGGAGACAGACCCAGTACTTC.

The V and J genes are TRBV6-5 and TRBJ1-5; possibly TRBD1 for D (5 bases). This CDR3 is built from 13 residues. With 6 bases removed from V and 7 bases from J, the gap between germline ends came to 13 bases. Germline V gene data show CDR1 as MNHEY and CDR2 as SVGAGI. DNA for the CDR3: TGTGCCAGCAGCAGGGCCACAGAACAGCCCCAGCATTTT. Amino acid sequence: CASSRATEQPQHF.

The chain is built from TRBV7-9 and TRBJ1-1, with D hard to call. Trimming removed 4 bases from V and 4 bases from J, with 7 bases in between. This CDR3 has 12 amino acids. The germline V gene has CDR1 SEHNR and CDR2 FQNEAQ (reference sequence). CDR3 protein: CASSSTTTEAFF. CDR3 coding DNA: TGTGCCAGCAGCTCCACAACCACTGAAGCTTTCTTT.

The V call is TRBV4-3, the J call TRBJ1-6, with D possibly matching TRBD1 (5 bases). The V gene's germline CDR1 is LGHNA and CDR2 YSLEER. CDR3 size: 15 residues. The V gene lost 0 bases and the J gene lost 6 bases, with 9 bases spanning the gap. Written as DNA, the CDR3 is TGCGCCAGCAGCCAAGATAGGGGAGGTAATTCACCCCTCCACTTT. Encoded protein: CASSQDRGGNSPLHF.

This chain connects TRBV28 to TRBJ1-2, with unresolved D. Germline CDR1 MDHEN, CDR2 SYDVKM. The length of the CDR3 is 13 residues. V was pared by 4 bases and J by 4 bases, with 10 bases between. Here the CDR3 reads CASSSDRFYGYTF. The CDR3 DNA is TGTGCCAGCAGTTCAGACCGATTCTATGGCTACACCTTC.

This chain links TRBV7-3 with TRBJ1-4; 12 bases match TRBD1. The J segment lost 8 bases and the V segment lost 5 bases, leaving 9 bases of the junction unmatched. This CDR3 comprises 16 residues. Germline CDR1 is SGHTA and CDR2 is FQGTGA. CDR3 sequence reads: CASSKTGQGAGEKLFF. DNA for the CDR3: TGTGCCAGCAGCAAAACGGGACAGGGGGCCGGGGAAAAACTGTTTTTT.

This chain links TRBV5-4 with TRBJ1-1; D is ambiguous. The germline V gene encodes CDR1 SGHNT and CDR2 YYREEE (reference sequence). The CDR3 has 15 residues. V shed 4 bases and J shed 3 bases, with 16 bases lying between them. The CDR3 DNA reads as TGTGCCAGCAGCCCGAGCCCGGGGAGGGACACTGAAGCTTTCTTT. Its translation: CASSPSPGRDTEAFF.

The rearrangement joins TRBV3-1 (or the pseudogene TRBV3-2) to TRBJ2-5; D call uncertain. V was cut by 0 bases and J by 1 base, with 3 bases left in between. Germline V CDR1 and CDR2: LGHDT, YNNKEL (reference sequence). The length of the CDR3 is 13 residues. CDR3 protein: CASSQEVQETQYF. DNA of the CDR3: TGTGCCAGCAGCCAAGAGGTCCAAGAGACCCAGTACTTC.

The V gene is TRBV5-1, the J gene TRBJ2-1, with 14 bases lining up with TRBD2. Germline loops: CDR1 SGHRS, CDR2 YFSETQ. The CDR3 is 17 amino acids. The ends lost 4 bases at V and 1 base at J; junction bases unmatched: 4. The CDR3 DNA reads as TGCGCCAGCAGCCCCGGGACTAGCGGGGGTTCCTACAATGAGCAGTTCTTC. Translated: CASSPGTSGGSYNEQFF. Full variable domain (missing parts from reference TRBV5-1 and TRBJ2-1): KAGVTQTPRYLIKTRGQQVTLSCSPISGHRSVSWYQQTPGQGLQFLFEYFSETQRNKGNFPGRFSGRQFSNSRSEMNVSTLELGDSALYLCASSPGTSGGSYNEQFFGPGTRLTVL.

V is TRBV5-1 and J is TRBJ2-1; 9 nucleotides agree with TRBD2. Per germline, CDR1 SGHRS and CDR2 YFSETQ. V gave up 4 bases and J gave up 8 bases; unmatched junction bases: 13. This CDR3 has 16 amino acids. The CDR3 sequence: CASSRERLAGIDEQFF. Here the CDR3 DNA reads TGCGCCAGCAGCCGAGAACGTCTAGCGGGGATCGATGAGCAGTTCTTC.

The CDR3 DNA reads TGTGCCATCAGTGAGTCGGGACAGGGGTTGCAGACCCAGTACTTC. Translation gives CAISESGQGLQTQYF. The chain is built from TRBV10-3 and TRBJ2-5; 10 bases are a match to TRBD1. In germline, CDR1 is ENHRY, CDR2 SYGVKD. V gave up 0 bases and J gave up 6 bases; unmatched junction bases: 4. This CDR3 is built from 15 residues.

The chain joins TRBV19 to TRBJ1-2, with D possibly matching TRBD1 (6 bases). Germline V lookup: CDR1 LNHDA, CDR2 SQIVND (reference sequence). V gave up 6 bases and J gave up 3 bases, with 17 bases separating them. The CDR3 runs to 15 residues. The CDR3 here is CASRRTGGLDYGYTF. In nucleotides, the CDR3 is TGTGCCAGTAGGCGGACCGGGGGCCTTGACTATGGCTACACCTTC.